Listed below are T cell receptor beta chains from one sample, sequenced in a study of cytomegalovirus exposure and HLA in healthy donors. Method: immunoSEQ multiplex PCR; TCRdb's copy keeps in-frame clones and lacks some. The sample records around 160,000 clones, 91% being singletons. Sequencing input: PBMCs. All receptors derive from a young woman in good health and CMV-seropositive. The CDR3 runs from the conserved cysteine through the conserved F or W. D genes are given only for firm matches. A clone size is listed for some rows: how often the clone was seen (once, few, many), or a class if it is expanded.

d_call,v_call,clone_size,j_call,cdr3_nt,cdr3_aa
-,TRBV5-6,-,TRBJ2-7,TGTGCCAGCAGCTTGGCCGCCTACGAGCAGTACTTC,CASSLAAYEQYF
TRBD1,TRBV2,-,TRBJ2-5,TGTGCCAGCAGTGACGGACAGGGGAGGCAAGAGACCCAGTACTTC,CASSDGQGRQETQYF
TRBD1,TRBV7-8,-,TRBJ2-7,TGTGCCAGCAGCCTCACAGGGGGCCCAGCGGGCCTTCCAGCCTACGAGCAGTACTTC,CASSLTGGPAGLPAYEQYF
-,TRBV27,-,TRBJ2-7,TGTGCCAGCATTTCACGCCGGGTAGCCTACGAGCAGTACTTC,CASISRRVAYEQYF
-,TRBV6-5,-,TRBJ2-1,TGTGCCAGCAGTTACGTTCCAATTAGCTCCTACAATGAGCAGTTCTTC,CASSYVPISSYNEQFF
TRBD1,TRBV10-2,-,TRBJ1-1,TGCGCCAGCAGTGAAAGAAGGACAGGGGCCTCTGAAGCTTTCTTT,CASSERRTGASEAFF
-,TRBV4-1,-,TRBJ2-3,TGCGCCAGCAGCCAATCAGTGGGAGTCGGCACAGATACGCAGTATTTT,CASSQSVGVGTDTQYF
-,TRBV6-1,-,TRBJ1-1,TGTGCCAGCAGTCCCAGTCTAGGGAACACTGAAGCTTTCTTT,CASSPSLGNTEAFF
TRBD1,TRBV7-2,-,TRBJ1-2,TGTGCCAGCAGCGTCGGGACAGCATCCTATGGCTACACCTTC,CASSVGTASYGYTF
TRBD2,TRBV6-5,-,TRBJ2-7,TGTGCCAGCAGTCGAGGACTAGAGTCCTACGAGCAGTACTTC,CASSRGLESYEQYF
-,TRBV18,-,TRBJ1-4,TGTGCCAGCTCACCACTAAACAGGCCGAATGAAAAACTGTTTTTT,CASSPLNRPNEKLFF
-,TRBV27,once,TRBJ2-1,TGTGCCAGCTCCGAACGAGACTCCTACAATGAGCAGTTCTTC,CASSERDSYNEQFF
-,TRBV4-2,-,TRBJ2-5,TGTGCCAGCAGCCAAGGGGCTAGCGTGGAGACCCAGTACTTC,CASSQGASVETQYF
-,TRBV2,-,TRBJ2-3,TGTGCCAGCAGAAGAGGGATTAGCACAGATACGCAGTATTTT,CASRRGISTDTQYF
-,TRBV10-3,-,TRBJ1-1,TGTGCCATCAGTGAGGACAGACTGAACACTGAAGCTTTCTTT,CAISEDRLNTEAFF
-,TRBV7-8,-,TRBJ1-5,TGTGCCAGCAGCTTATCCGGGGTACCCAATCAGCCCCAGCATTTT,CASSLSGVPNQPQHF
TRBD2,TRBV4-2,-,TRBJ2-1,TGTGCCAGCAGCCAAGGCGCTAAGCGACTAGCGGGAGTTAGGGAGCAGTTCTTC,CASSQGAKRLAGVREQFF
TRBD1,TRBV5-1,-,TRBJ1-3,TGCGCCAGCAGCTCAGGACAGGGCACCTTCTCTGGAAACACCATATATTTT,CASSSGQGTFSGNTIYF
TRBD1,TRBV10-3,-,TRBJ1-2,TGTGCCATCAGTGATGCACCGTATACAGGGGACTACACCTTC,CAISDAPYTGDYTF
-,TRBV28,few,TRBJ2-1,TGTGCCATCCTAGGGGGACCTACCAATGAGCAGTTCTTC,CAILGGPTNEQFF
TRBD2,TRBV18,-,TRBJ2-1,TGTGCCAGCTCACCCGGACTAGCGGCCGACAATGAGCAGTTCTTC,CASSPGLAADNEQFF
-,TRBV5-6,-,TRBJ2-1,TGTGCCAGCAGCCCTGGACACCCGAGCTCCTACAATGAGCAGTTCTTC,CASSPGHPSSYNEQFF
-,TRBV19,-,TRBJ2-2,TGTGCCAGTAGTATGTGGAGTCCCGGTAGCGCCGGGGAGCTGTTTTTT,CASSMWSPGSAGELFF
-,TRBV18,-,TRBJ1-1,TGTGCCATCCGAGTAGCTTTCTTT,CAIRVAFF
-,TRBV7-8,-,TRBJ1-5,TGTGCCAGCAGCTTAGAACACCAATATAGCAATCAGCCCCAGCATTTT,CASSLEHQYSNQPQHF
TRBD1,TRBV6-5,-,TRBJ1-2,TGTGCCAGCAGTTATCATGTACAGGGGTCCTACACCTTC,CASSYHVQGSYTF
-,TRBV27,-,TRBJ2-1,TGTGCCAGCACTCTAAGCTCGACTAGAGTACCCTACAATGAGCAGTTCTTC,CASTLSSTRVPYNEQFF
-,TRBV30,-,TRBJ1-6,TGTGCCTGGAGTGTACGCGTTCCCCCTTCACCCCTCCACTTT,CAWSVRVPPSPLHF
TRBD1,TRBV12-5,-,TRBJ1-1,TGTGCTAGTGGTTTGGGACAGGGGGACTACACTGAAGCTTTCTTT,CASGLGQGDYTEAFF
TRBD2,TRBV4-2,-,TRBJ2-7,TGTGCCAGCAGCCAGACGGGCGGGGGATGGGAGCAGTACTTC,CASSQTGGGWEQYF